This T cell receptor beta chain derives from a study of cytomegalovirus exposure and HLA in healthy donors. Germline V gene data show CDR1 as MGHRA and CDR2 as YSYEKL. The V segment lost 3 bases and the J segment 7 bases; nucleotides outside the gene matches: 12. The CDR3 sequence is 16 residues long. Primers for the PCR totalled 60 Vbeta and 13 Jbeta. The data were produced by immunoSEQ multiplex PCR, yet TCRdb's version contains in-frame clones alone and is incomplete. The repertoire consists of 130,000 or so clones, with about 74% occurring once and the leading ten covering around 7.2%. Study-wide results and caveats: Through in vitro validation, three CMV-associated chains were shown to be specific for CMV antigens. A later analysis by the authors found several of the most significant clusters apparently linked to common viral pathogens.

Concerning this clone: The antigen is unknown.

The gene calls are TRBV4-1 and TRBJ1-1; 9 positions match TRBD1. The TCR originated in a male donor in good health and CMV-seronegative. Sample: PBMCs. CDR3 sequence (DNA): TGCGCCAGCAGCCAGGGGGGACAGGGTCGGAGGGTTGAAGCTTTCTTT. Translated: CASSQGGQGRRVEAFF.